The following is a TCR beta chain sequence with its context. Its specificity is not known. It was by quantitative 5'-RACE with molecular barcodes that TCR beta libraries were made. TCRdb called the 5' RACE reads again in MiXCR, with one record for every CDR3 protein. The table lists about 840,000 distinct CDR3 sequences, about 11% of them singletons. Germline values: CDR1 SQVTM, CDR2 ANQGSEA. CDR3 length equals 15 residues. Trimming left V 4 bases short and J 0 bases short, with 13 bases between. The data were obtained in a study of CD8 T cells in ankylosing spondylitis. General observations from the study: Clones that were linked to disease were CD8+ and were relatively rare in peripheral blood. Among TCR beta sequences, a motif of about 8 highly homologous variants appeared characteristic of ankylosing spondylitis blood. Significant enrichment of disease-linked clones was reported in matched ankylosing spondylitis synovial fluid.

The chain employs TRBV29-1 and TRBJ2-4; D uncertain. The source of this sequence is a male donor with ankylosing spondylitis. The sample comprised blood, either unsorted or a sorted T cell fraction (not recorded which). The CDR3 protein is CSVAASHAAKNIQYF. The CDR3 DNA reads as TGCAGCGTTGCAGCCAGCCACGCAGCCAAAAACATTCAGTACTTC.